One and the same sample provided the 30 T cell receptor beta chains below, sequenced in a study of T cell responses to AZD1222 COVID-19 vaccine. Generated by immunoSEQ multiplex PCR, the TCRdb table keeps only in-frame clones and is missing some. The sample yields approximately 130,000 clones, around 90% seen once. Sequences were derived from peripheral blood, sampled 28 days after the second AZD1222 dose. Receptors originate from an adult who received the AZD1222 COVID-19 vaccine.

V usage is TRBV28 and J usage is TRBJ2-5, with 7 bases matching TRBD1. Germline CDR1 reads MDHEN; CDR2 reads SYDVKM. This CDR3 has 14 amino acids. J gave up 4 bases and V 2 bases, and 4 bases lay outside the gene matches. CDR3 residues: CASSLGNRGETQYF. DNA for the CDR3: TGTGCCAGCAGTTTAGGCAACAGGGGAGAGACCCAGTACTTC.

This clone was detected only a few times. CDR3 in amino acids: CASSLRLAGGLQETQYF. The CDR3 nucleotides read TGTGCCAGCAGCTTACGACTAGCGGGAGGGTTACAAGAGACCCAGTACTTC. The chain employs TRBV5-6 and TRBJ2-5, with TRBD2 matching 14 bases. The germline CDR1 and CDR2 sequences are SGHDT and YYEEEE. Unmatched junction bases numbered 5, after V lost 2 bases and J lost 2 bases. This CDR3 has 17 amino acids.

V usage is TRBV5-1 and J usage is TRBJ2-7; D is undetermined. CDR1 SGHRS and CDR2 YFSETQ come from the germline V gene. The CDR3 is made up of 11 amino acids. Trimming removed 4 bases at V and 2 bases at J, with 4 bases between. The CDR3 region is CASSDAYEQYF. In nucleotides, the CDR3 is TGCGCCAGCAGCGATGCCTACGAGCAGTACTTC.

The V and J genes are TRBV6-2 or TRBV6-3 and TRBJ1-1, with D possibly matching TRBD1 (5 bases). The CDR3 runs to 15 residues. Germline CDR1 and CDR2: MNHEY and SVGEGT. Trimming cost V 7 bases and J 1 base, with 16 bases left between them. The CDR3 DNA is TGTGCCAGCACCCCACCCCGGGGCCGGAACACTGAAGCTTTCTTT. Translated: CASTPPRGRNTEAFF.

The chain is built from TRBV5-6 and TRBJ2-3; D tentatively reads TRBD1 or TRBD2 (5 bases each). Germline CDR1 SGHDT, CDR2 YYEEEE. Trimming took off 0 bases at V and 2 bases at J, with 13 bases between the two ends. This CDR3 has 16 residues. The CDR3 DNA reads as TGTGCCAGCAGCTTGGGGGACGGCACCCTCACAGATACGCAGTATTTT. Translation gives CASSLGDGTLTDTQYF.

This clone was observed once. The CDR3 DNA sequence: TGTGCCAGTAAAAGTAGGAACAGCCCCACAGATACGCAGTATTTT. Amino acids: CASKSRNSPTDTQYF. The chain carries TRBV19 and TRBJ2-3; D uncertain. The CDR3 totals 15 residues. The germline CDR1 and CDR2 sequences are LNHDA and SQIVND (reference sequence). V lost 7 bases to trimming and J lost 2 bases, with 16 bases between them.

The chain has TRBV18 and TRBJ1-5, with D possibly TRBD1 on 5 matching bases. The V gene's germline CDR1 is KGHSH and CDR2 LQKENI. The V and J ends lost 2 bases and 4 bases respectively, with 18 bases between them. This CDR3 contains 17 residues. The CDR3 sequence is CASSPGTLGGANQPQHF. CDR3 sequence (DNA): TGTGCCAGCTCACCAGGAACCCTAGGCGGGGCGAATCAGCCCCAGCATTTT.

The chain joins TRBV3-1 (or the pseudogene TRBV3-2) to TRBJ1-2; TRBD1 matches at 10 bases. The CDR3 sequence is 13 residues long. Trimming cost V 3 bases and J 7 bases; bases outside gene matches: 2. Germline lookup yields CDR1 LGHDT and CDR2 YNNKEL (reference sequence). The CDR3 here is CASSQRTGGGYTF. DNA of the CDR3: TGTGCCAGCAGCCAGAGGACAGGGGGTGGCTACACCTTC.

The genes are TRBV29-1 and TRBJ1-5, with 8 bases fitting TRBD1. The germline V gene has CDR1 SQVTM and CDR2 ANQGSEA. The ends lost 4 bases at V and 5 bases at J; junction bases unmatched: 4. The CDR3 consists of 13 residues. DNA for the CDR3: TGCAGCGTTGCACAGGGGGGGGATCAGCCCCAGCATTTT. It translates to CSVAQGGDQPQHF.

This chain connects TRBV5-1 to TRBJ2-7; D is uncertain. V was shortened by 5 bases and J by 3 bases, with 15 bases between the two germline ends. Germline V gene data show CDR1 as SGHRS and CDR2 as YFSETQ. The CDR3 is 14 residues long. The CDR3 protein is CASREPDQYYEQYF. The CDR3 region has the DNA TGCGCCAGCAGAGAGCCGGACCAATACTACGAGCAGTACTTC.

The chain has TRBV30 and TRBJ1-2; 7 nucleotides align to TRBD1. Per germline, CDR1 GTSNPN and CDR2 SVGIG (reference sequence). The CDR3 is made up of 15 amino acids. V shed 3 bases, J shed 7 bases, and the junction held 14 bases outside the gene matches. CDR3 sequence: CAWRPRQGILGGYTF. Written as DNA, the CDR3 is TGTGCCTGGAGGCCCCGACAGGGTATATTGGGTGGCTACACCTTC.

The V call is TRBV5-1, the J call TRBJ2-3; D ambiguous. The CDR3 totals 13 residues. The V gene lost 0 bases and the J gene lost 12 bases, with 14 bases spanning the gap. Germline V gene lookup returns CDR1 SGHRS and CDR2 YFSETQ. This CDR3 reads CASSLGTSSSQYF. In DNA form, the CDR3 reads TGCGCCAGCAGCTTGGGAACCTCCTCTAGTCAGTATTTT.

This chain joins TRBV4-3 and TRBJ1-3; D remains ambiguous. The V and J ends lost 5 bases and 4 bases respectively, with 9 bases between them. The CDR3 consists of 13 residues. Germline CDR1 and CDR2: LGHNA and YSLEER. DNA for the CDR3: TGCGCCAGCAGCACCCCAGAGGGAAACACCATATATTTT. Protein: CASSTPEGNTIYF.

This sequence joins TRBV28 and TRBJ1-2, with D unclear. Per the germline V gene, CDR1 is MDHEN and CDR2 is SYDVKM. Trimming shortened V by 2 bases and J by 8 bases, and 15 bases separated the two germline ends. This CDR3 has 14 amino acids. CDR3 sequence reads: CASSLGNLVSGYTF. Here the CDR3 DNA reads TGTGCCAGCAGTTTAGGGAACCTTGTGTCCGGCTACACCTTC.

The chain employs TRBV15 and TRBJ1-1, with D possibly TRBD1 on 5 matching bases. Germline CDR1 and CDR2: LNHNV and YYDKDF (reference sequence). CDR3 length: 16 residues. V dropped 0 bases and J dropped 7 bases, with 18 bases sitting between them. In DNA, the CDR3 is TGTGCCACCAGCAGAGATGGGGGGAGTTTCGAGCATGAAGCTTTCTTT. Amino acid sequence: CATSRDGGSFEHEAFF.

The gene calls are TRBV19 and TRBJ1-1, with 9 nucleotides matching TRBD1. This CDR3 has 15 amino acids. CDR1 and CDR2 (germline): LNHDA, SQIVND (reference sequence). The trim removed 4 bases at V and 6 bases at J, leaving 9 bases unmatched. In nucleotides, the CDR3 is TGTGCCAGTAGTAAGGAACAGGGGGCACACCCTGAAGCTTTCTTT. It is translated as CASSKEQGAHPEAFF.

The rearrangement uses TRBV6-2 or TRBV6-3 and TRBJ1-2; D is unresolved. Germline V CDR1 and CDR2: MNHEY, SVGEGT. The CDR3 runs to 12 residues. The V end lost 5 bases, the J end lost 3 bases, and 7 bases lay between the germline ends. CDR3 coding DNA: TGTGCCAGCAGTAATAGGGACTATGGCTACACCTTC. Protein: CASSNRDYGYTF.

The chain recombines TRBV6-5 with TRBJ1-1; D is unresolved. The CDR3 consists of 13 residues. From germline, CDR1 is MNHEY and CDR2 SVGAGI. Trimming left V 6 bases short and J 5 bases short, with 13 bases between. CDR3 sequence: CASSLEEATEAFF. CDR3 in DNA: TGTGCCAGCAGCCTCGAGGAGGCGACTGAAGCTTTCTTT.

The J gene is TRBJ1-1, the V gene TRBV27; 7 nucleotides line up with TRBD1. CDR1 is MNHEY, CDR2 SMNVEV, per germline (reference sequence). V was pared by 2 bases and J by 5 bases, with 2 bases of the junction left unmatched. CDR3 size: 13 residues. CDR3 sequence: CASSLEGATEAFF. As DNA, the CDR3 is TGTGCCAGCAGTTTAGAGGGGGCGACTGAAGCTTTCTTT.

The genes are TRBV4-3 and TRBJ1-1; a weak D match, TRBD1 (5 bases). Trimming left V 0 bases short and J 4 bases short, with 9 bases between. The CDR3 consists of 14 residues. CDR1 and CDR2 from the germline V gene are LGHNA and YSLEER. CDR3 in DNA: TGCGCCAGCAGCCAAGATGGGGGGAGCACTGAAGCTTTCTTT. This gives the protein CASSQDGGSTEAFF.

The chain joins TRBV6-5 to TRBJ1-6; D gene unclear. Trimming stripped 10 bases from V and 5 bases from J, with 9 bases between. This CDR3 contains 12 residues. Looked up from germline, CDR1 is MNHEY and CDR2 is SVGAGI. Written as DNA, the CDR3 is TGTGCCACCGATGACAATAATTCACCCCTCCACTTT. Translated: CATDDNNSPLHF.

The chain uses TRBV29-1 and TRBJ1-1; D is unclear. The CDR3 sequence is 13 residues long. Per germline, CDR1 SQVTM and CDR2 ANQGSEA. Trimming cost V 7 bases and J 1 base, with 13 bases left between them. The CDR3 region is CSAYGLGNTEAFF. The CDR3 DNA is TGCAGCGCATACGGTCTGGGGAACACTGAAGCTTTCTTT.

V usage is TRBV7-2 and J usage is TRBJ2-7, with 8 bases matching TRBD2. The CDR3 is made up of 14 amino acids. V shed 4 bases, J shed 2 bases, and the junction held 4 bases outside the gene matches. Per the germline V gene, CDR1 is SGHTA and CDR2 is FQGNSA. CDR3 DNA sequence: TGTGCCAGCAGCTCCGGGAGGGCGGCCTACGAGCAGTACTTC. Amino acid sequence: CASSSGRAAYEQYF. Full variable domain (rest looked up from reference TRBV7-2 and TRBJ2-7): GAGVSQSPSNKVTEKGKDVELRCDPISGHTALYWYRQSLGQGLEFLIYFQGNSAPDKSGLPSDRFSAERTGGSVSTLTIQRTQQEDSAVYLCASSSGRAAYEQYFGPGTRLTVT.

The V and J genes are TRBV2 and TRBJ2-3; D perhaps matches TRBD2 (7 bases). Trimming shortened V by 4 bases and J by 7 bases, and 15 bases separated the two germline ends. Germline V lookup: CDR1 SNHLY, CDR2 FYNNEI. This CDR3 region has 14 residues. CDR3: CASSVAGAQYTQYF. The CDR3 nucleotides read TGTGCCAGCAGTGTTGCGGGGGCGCAGTATACGCAGTATTTT.

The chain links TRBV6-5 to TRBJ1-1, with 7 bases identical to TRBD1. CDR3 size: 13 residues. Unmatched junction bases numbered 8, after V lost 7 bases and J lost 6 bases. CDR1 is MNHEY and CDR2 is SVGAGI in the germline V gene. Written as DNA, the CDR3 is TGTGCCAGCATCCGACAGGGTAACTCTGAAGCTTTCTTT. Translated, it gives CASIRQGNSEAFF.

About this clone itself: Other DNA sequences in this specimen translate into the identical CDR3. The CDR3 DNA is TGTGCCAGCAGTTTAAGAGAGACCCAGTACTTC. It is translated as CASSLRETQYF. The chain recombines TRBV28 with TRBJ2-5; D unclear. V lost 2 bases, J lost 4 bases, and 2 bases lay in between. This CDR3 comprises 11 residues. The germline CDR1 and CDR2 sequences are MDHEN and SYDVKM.

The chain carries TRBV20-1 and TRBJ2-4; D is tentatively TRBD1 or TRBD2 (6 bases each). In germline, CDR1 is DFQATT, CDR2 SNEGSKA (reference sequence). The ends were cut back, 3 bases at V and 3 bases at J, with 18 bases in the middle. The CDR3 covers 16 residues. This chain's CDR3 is CSASTWGPGDKNIQYF. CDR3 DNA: TGCAGTGCTAGTACATGGGGGCCGGGGGACAAAAACATTCAGTACTTC.

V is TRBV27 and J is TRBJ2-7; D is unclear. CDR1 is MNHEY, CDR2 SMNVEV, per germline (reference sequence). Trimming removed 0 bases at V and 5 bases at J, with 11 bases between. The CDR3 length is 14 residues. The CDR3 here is CASSLSRRNDEQYF. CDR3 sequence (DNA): TGTGCCAGCAGTTTATCCCGCAGGAACGACGAGCAGTACTTC.

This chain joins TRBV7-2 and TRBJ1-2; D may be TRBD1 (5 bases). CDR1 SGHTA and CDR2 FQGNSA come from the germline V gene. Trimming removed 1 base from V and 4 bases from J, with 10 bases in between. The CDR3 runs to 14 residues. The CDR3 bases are TGTGCCAGCAGCTTAGAGATAGGGGTCTATGGCTACACCTTC. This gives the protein CASSLEIGVYGYTF.

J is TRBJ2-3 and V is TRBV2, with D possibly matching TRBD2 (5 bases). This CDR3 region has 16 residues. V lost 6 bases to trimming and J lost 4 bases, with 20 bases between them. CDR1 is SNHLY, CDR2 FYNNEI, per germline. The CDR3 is CASRERSGTGADTQYF. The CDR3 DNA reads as TGTGCCAGCAGGGAGAGAAGCGGTACTGGCGCAGATACGCAGTATTTT.